Each of the 5 T cell receptor beta chains below was sequenced from the same sample in a study of technical replicates of blood from several donors. This table comes from immunoSEQ multiplex PCR, and its TCRdb copy is limited to in-frame clones, with some not included. Here the sample spans under 95,000 clones, about 90% being singletons. Sequencing was done on a sample of T cells isolated from PBMCs. The receptors derive from a human donor in good health.

The chain has TRBV6-1 and TRBJ1-4; TRBD1 is a possible D gene (6 bases). Trimming cost V 8 bases and J 3 bases, with 13 bases left between them. There are 14 residues in the CDR3. The V gene's germline CDR1 is MNHNS and CDR2 SASEGT. The CDR3 region has the DNA TGTGCCAGCTCGGACAGTTGGTCTAATGAAAAACTGTTTTTT. Amino acid sequence: CASSDSWSNEKLFF.

V usage is TRBV10-1 and J usage is TRBJ2-4; 10 nucleotides line up with TRBD2. V lost 3 bases and J lost 3; bases outside the gene matches: 2. The CDR3 runs 15 residues. Per germline, CDR1 WNHNN and CDR2 SYGVQD (reference sequence). CDR3 in DNA: TGCGCCAGCAGTGATCAGCGGGGGGGCAAAAACATTCAGTACTTC. Translation gives CASSDQRGGKNIQYF.

The rearrangement uses TRBV27 and TRBJ2-7, with 8 positions matching TRBD2. Germline CDR1 is MNHEY and CDR2 is SMNVEV (reference sequence). The CDR3 length is 16 residues. J was trimmed by 4 bases and V by 7 bases; bases with no gene match: 15. CDR3 DNA sequence: TGTGCCAGCATGCCCCTCCTTAGCGGGAAAGGTTACGAGCAGTACTTC. Residues: CASMPLLSGKGYEQYF.

V gene TRBV10-3 combines with J gene TRBJ1-2, with 9 bases aligning to TRBD1. Germline V gene sequence: CDR1 ENHRY, CDR2 SYGVKD. The CDR3 consists of 14 residues. The ends lost 3 bases at V and 8 bases at J; junction bases unmatched: 7. The CDR3 DNA follows: TGTGCCATCAGTGAACGGGACAGGGAAGGAGGCTACACCTTC. Translating gives CAISERDREGGYTF.

The rearrangement joins TRBV5-4 to TRBJ2-7; 7 bases align to TRBD2. The trim removed 1 base at V and 7 bases at J, leaving 5 bases unmatched. This CDR3 comprises 13 residues. CDR1 is SGHNT, CDR2 YYREEE, per germline (reference sequence). The CDR3 reads CASSLREAGEQYF. In DNA, the CDR3 is TGTGCCAGCAGCTTGCGGGAGGCGGGTGAGCAGTACTTC.